The 9 T cell receptor beta chains in this list originate from one sample, sequenced in a study of regulatory T cells in long-lasting Graves disease. Construction of the TCR beta libraries employed iRepertoire HTBI primers in conjunction with Arm-PCR of CDR3 regions. TCRdb ran MiXCR on the multiplex PCR reads and lists one entry per CDR3 protein. The sample shows 550,000 to 650,000 distinct CDR3 sequences, about 16% of them seen only once. The time point is: newly diagnosed GD, antithyroid drugs for less than 3 months. Scientists built the TCR library using RNA that was extracted from PBMCs. These data also featured in a second study, about T cells in Graves' hyperthyroidism and ophthalmopathy.

The sample was peripheral blood mononuclear cells (PBMCs), taken at new diagnosis, from a patient treated with antithyroid drugs. These receptor sequences come from a man aged 18 to 29 with Graves disease.

This clonotype appeared many times. This chain uses TRBV15 with TRBJ2-3; the D is unclear. Germline CDR1 LNHNV, CDR2 YYDKDF (reference sequence). V was shortened by 1 base and J by 1 base, with 6 bases between the two germline ends. This CDR3 contains 14 residues. The CDR3 DNA reads TGTGCCACCAGCAGAGGCGGCGGCACAGATACGCAGTATTTT. Translating it yields CATSRGGGTDTQYF.

This clonotype has just a few counts. The rearrangement links TRBV6-2 or TRBV6-3 to TRBJ1-2; a possible D gene is TRBD1 (6 bases). The V gene's germline CDR1 is MNHEY and CDR2 SVGEGT. There are 15 residues in the CDR3. V lost 6 bases and J 7 bases, leaving 21 bases between the germline ends. In nucleotides, the CDR3 is TGTGCCAGCAGGCAATCCCCGCGGGGGGCGAGTGGCTACACCTTC. Its protein product is CASRQSPRGASGYTF.

The CDR3 DNA sequence: TGTGCCAGCAGTCGGGAGTTCGCGAACACCGGGGAGCTGTTTTTT. Amino acid sequence: CASSREFANTGELFF. The chain joins TRBV6-4 to TRBJ2-2; a possible D gene is TRBD2 (6 bases). Germline V gives CDR1 MRHNA, CDR2 SNTAGT. The V and J ends lost 5 bases and 0 bases respectively, with 10 bases between them. The CDR3 covers 15 residues.

This clonotype was detected many times. The rearrangement joins TRBV20-1 to TRBJ2-3; 14 bases map to TRBD2. In germline, CDR1 is DFQATT, CDR2 SNEGSKA (reference sequence). The CDR3 sequence is 18 residues long. With V trimmed by 3 bases and J by 4 bases, 12 bases remained unmatched. The CDR3 bases are TGCAGTGCTAGGGATGGGACTAGCGGGAGTCCCAGCGCAGATACGCAGTATTTT. The encoded protein is CSARDGTSGSPSADTQYF.

The chain employs TRBV20-1 and TRBJ2-7; 9 bases are a match to TRBD1. The V segment lost 4 bases and the J segment 6 bases; nucleotides outside the gene matches: 7. This CDR3 has 13 residues. The germline V gene encodes CDR1 DFQATT and CDR2 SNEGSKA (reference sequence). CDR3 sequence: CSAIGDRAFEQYF. Here the CDR3 DNA reads TGCAGTGCTATCGGGGACAGGGCATTCGAGCAGTACTTC.

The table lists this clonotype with a few counts. The chain recombines TRBV9 with TRBJ1-1; 7 bases are a match to TRBD1. The germline V gene encodes CDR1 SGDLS and CDR2 YYNGEE. With 4 bases clipped from V and 3 bases from J, the junction kept 15 bases outside the gene matches. This CDR3 has 17 amino acids. The CDR3 DNA is TGTGCCAGCAGCCCCCGGCGAGGGCAGGGGGTGGACACTGAAGCTTTCTTT. Protein sequence: CASSPRRGQGVDTEAFF.

The V and J genes are TRBV19 and TRBJ2-3, with D uncertain. The CDR3 sequence is 13 residues long. V was shortened by 5 bases and J by 4 bases, with 10 bases between the two germline ends. Germline CDR1 and CDR2: LNHDA and SQIVND (reference sequence). CDR3 bases: TGTGCCAGTAGTGGAACGGCGGCAGATACGCAGTATTTT. This codes for CASSGTAADTQYF.

As concerns this clonotype: A read error may account for a junction end that differs from germline. The chain carries TRBV11-2 and TRBJ2-5; either TRBD1 or TRBD2 may supply D (6 bases each). The CDR3 runs to 17 residues. Germline assignment: CDR1 SGHAT and CDR2 FQNNGV. CDR3 bases: TGCGCCAGCAGCCAGGGGTTTGGGGGGACCCCGGGGGAGACCCAGTACTTC. Translating gives CASSQGFGGTPGETQYF. Combining the CDR3 with reference TRBV11-2 and TRBJ2-5 gives the whole variable domain EAGVAQSPRYKIIEKRQSVAFWCNPISGHATLYWYQQILGQGPKLLIQFQNNGVVDDSQLPKDRFSAERLKGVDSTLKIQPAKLEDSAVYLCASSQGFGGTPGETQYFGPGTRLLVL.

The genes are TRBV14 and TRBJ1-3; D not certain. From germline, CDR1 is SGHDN and CDR2 FVKESK. The CDR3 sequence is 14 residues long. V lost 4 bases and J lost 3, with 10 bases in between. The CDR3 sequence is CASSPGIGGNTIYF. The CDR3 nucleotides are TGTGCCAGCAGCCCCGGGATTGGTGGAAACACCATATATTTT.